A single T cell receptor (beta chain) is shown here with its context. TCRdb's copy holds only in-frame clones and misses some; the assay was immunoSEQ multiplex PCR. The sample contains 150,000 or so clones, more than 75% of which appear only once. The source of the sample is a study of blood T cell repertoires in COVID-19. Study-level information: Specimens from acute and convalescent COVID-19 originated in the United States, Italy and Spain.

The TCR comes from a man aged 18 to 30 with acute or convalescent COVID-19. The source material was peripheral blood.

Here the CDR3 reads CASSTDRSTDTQYF. As DNA, the CDR3 is TGCGCCAGCAGCACTGACAGGTCCACAGATACGCAGTATTTT. This chain joins TRBV5-1 and TRBJ2-3; TRBD1 is a possible D gene (6 bases). Germline-derived CDR1 and CDR2 are SGHRS and YFSETQ. CDR3 length: 14 residues. V was cut by 4 bases and J by 2 bases, with 11 bases left in between.